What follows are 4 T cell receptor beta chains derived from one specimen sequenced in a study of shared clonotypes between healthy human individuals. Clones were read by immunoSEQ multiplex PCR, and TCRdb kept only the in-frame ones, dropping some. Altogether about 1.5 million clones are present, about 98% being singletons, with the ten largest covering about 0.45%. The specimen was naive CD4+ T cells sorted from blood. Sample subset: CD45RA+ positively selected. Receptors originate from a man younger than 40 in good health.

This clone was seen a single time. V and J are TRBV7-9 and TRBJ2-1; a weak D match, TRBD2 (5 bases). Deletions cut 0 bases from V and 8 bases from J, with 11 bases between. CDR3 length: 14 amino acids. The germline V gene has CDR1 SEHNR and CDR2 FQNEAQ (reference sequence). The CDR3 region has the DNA TGTGCCAGCAGCTTAGCGGACTGGCGGGATGAGCAGTTCTTC. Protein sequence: CASSLADWRDEQFF.

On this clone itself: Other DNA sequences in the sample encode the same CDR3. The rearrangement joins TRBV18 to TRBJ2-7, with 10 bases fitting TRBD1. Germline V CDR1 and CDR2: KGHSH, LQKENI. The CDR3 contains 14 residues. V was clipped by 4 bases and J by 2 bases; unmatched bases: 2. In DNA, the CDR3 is TGTGCCAGCTCACAGGACAGGGGGACCTACGAGCAGTACTTC. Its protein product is CASSQDRGTYEQYF.

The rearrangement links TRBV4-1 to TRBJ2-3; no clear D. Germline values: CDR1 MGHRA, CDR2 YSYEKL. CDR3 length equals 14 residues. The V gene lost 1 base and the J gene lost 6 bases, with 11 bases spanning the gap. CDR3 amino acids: CASSQGPMRDTQYF. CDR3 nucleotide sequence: TGCGCCAGCAGCCAAGGCCCCATGAGGGATACGCAGTATTTT.

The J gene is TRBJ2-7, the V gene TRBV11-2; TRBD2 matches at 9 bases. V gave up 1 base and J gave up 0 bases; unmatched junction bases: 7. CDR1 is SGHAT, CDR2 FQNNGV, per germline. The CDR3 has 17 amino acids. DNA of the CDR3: TGTGCCAGCAGCTTAGGTGGAGGGCGGGAGGGCTCCTACGAGCAGTACTTC. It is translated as CASSLGGGREGSYEQYF.